This T cell receptor (beta chain) originates from a study of T-cell reconstitution after alpha-beta-depleted transplantation in children. The CDR3 is made up of 18 amino acids. Trimming removed 0 bases from V and 0 bases from J; junction bases left unmatched: 8. Germline assignment: CDR1 SGHRS and CDR2 YFSETQ. Using unique molecular identifiers, the investigators prepared the TCRbeta library. TCRdb reprocessed the PCR reads via MiXCR and lists one record per CDR3 protein. The data hold 450,000 to 600,000 distinct CDR3 sequences, with 18% observed a single time. The V call is TRBV5-1, the J call TRBJ2-4; 8 nucleotides line up with TRBD2. This clonotype was obtained from a human donor who donated a stem cell graft to a child with acute lymphoblastic leukemia. Here the sequenced sample was PBMCs from the stem cell graft donor, taken from the stem cell graft. The CDR3 sequence: CASSLVGLALLAKNIQYF. CDR3 in DNA: TGCGCCAGCAGCTTGGTTGGACTAGCACTTCTAGCCAAAAACATTCAGTACTTC.